This is a list of T cell receptor beta chains from one sample in a study of cytomegalovirus exposure and HLA in healthy donors. Method: immunoSEQ multiplex PCR; TCRdb's copy keeps in-frame clones and lacks some. The repertoire holds 200,000 to 250,000 clones, approximately 82% seen once, with roughly 5.5% in the top ten. The specimen was PBMCs. The origin of the receptors is a woman aged 18-35 years in good health and CMV-seronegative. Both conserved end residues are part of each CDR3. D genes are given only for firm matches. Size values are once, few and many counts, or a class for expanded clones, and some rows have none.

d_gene	v_gene	abundance	j_gene	CDR3aa	CDR3nt
.	TRBV14	few	TRBJ2-5	CASSQLNPGRETQYF	TGTGCCAGCAGCCAATTAAATCCAGGGAGAGAGACCCAGTACTTC
TRBD2	TRBV10-3	.	TRBJ2-1	CAIASLAGGEQFF	TGTGCCATCGCTTCACTAGCGGGAGGTGAGCAGTTCTTC
.	TRBV30	.	TRBJ2-7	CAWSLQGTPYEQYF	TGTGCCTGGTCCCTTCAGGGGACACCCTACGAGCAGTACTTC
.	TRBV2	once	TRBJ1-2	CASRAPTGSANYGYTF	TGTGCCAGCAGGGCGCCGACAGGCTCAGCTAACTATGGCTACACCTTC
.	TRBV6-1	many	TRBJ1-2	CASFLATSGYGYTF	TGTGCCAGCTTCCTGGCGACCTCGGGCTATGGCTACACCTTC
.	TRBV27	.	TRBJ2-3	CASSSTGQWADTQYF	TGTGCCAGCAGTTCAACCGGACAGTGGGCAGATACGCAGTATTTT
.	TRBV11-2	.	TRBJ1-3	CASSLGPGRNTIYF	TGTGCCAGCAGCTTGGGGCCCGGGAGAAACACCATATATTTT
.	TRBV5-1	.	TRBJ1-2	CASSLTTAPYGYTF	TGCGCCAGCAGCTTGACGACAGCTCCCTATGGCTACACCTTC
TRBD1	TRBV15	.	TRBJ2-5	CATSRVRGQTQETQYF	TGTGCCACCAGCAGAGTTCGGGGACAGACCCAAGAGACCCAGTACTTC
.	TRBV28	.	TRBJ2-1	CASSSPRTYNEQFF	TGTGCCAGCAGTTCCCCCCGAACCTACAATGAGCAGTTCTTC
.	TRBV6-1	.	TRBJ1-5	CASSTADYSNQPQHF	TGTGCCAGCAGCACCGCAGACTATAGCAATCAGCCCCAGCATTTT
.	TRBV30	.	TRBJ1-5	CAWARGDYSNQPQHF	TGTGCCTGGGCCCGGGGGGATTATAGCAATCAGCCCCAGCATTTT
.	TRBV5-1	.	TRBJ2-5	CASSLGGRSVVETQYF	TGCGCCAGCAGCTTGGGGGGGCGCTCAGTAGTGGAGACCCAGTACTTC
TRBD2	TRBV12-5	.	TRBJ2-3	CASGLVASGVRDTQYF	TGTGCTAGTGGTTTGGTAGCTAGCGGGGTTCGGGATACGCAGTATTTT
.	TRBV2	.	TRBJ1-4	CASSVRGFREKLFF	TGTGCCAGCAGTGTCAGAGGGTTTCGCGAAAAACTGTTTTTT
.	TRBV30	.	TRBJ1-1	CAWSVLSVRGTEAFF	TGTGCCTGGAGTGTACTGAGTGTGAGGGGCACTGAAGCTTTCTTT
.	TRBV7-3	.	TRBJ2-5	CASSLSGQETQYF	TGTGCCAGCAGCTTATCTGGCCAAGAGACCCAGTACTTC
TRBD2	TRBV5-1	.	TRBJ2-2	CASAPTSGNTGELFF	TGCGCCAGCGCGCCCACTAGCGGTAACACCGGGGAGCTGTTTTTT
.	TRBV30	.	TRBJ1-1	CAWRAWGGTEAFF	TGTGCCTGGAGGGCCTGGGGGGGCACTGAAGCTTTCTTT
.	TRBV11-3	once	TRBJ2-2	CASSLSSGHTGELFF	TGTGCCAGCAGCTTAAGCTCGGGGCACACCGGGGAGCTGTTTTTT
.	TRBV28	.	TRBJ2-7	CASSLRADYEQYF	TGTGCCAGCAGTTTAAGAGCAGACTACGAGCAGTACTTC
TRBD2	TRBV7-8	once	TRBJ2-7	CASSLGRAGEREQYF	TGTGCCAGCAGCTTAGGACGAGCGGGGGAGCGCGAGCAGTACTTC
.	TRBV6-1	.	TRBJ2-7	CASEDRYSYEQYF	TGTGCCAGCGAAGACAGATACTCCTACGAGCAGTACTTC
.	TRBV6-5	.	TRBJ1-1	CATSVRGANTEAFF	TGTGCCACCAGTGTCCGAGGGGCGAACACTGAAGCTTTCTTT
.	TRBV6-1	.	TRBJ2-5	CASSEGLLDF	TGTGCCAGCAGTGAAGGGCTCTTGGACTTC
TRBD1	TRBV28	.	TRBJ1-1	CASTESTTGARMNTEAFF	TGTGCCAGCACCGAATCAACGACAGGGGCGAGGATGAACACTGAAGCTTTCTTT
.	TRBV7-8	.	TRBJ1-2	CASSAGDEEGLAYGYTF	TGTGCCAGCAGCGCCGGGGATGAAGAAGGCTTAGCCTATGGCTACACCTTC
.	TRBV9	many	TRBJ2-1	CASSVGTSSYNEQFF	TGTGCCAGCAGCGTAGGAACGAGCTCCTACAATGAGCAGTTCTTC